The clone carrying this T cell receptor beta chain has a handful of counts. Its antigen is unidentified. One junction end disagrees with the germline gene, perhaps due to a read error. This beta chain turned up in a library designed for alpha chains; as an off-target read, its abundance says little. Time point noted: sample taken at primary tumor resection. Samples were obtained from about 72 donors, all untreated early-stage non-small cell lung cancer patients. TCRdb re-called the 5' RACE reads through MiXCR, storing one row per CDR3 protein. The data contain roughly 10,000 distinct CDR3 sequences, about 8.4% of them singletons. The CDR3 spans 13 residues. Per the germline V gene, CDR1 is SGHDT and CDR2 is YYEEEE. The data were taken from a study of spatial heterogeneity in lung cancer. On the study more broadly: In tumor regions, TCR transcript counts tracked strongly with a T cell module score from matched bulk RNA-seq. The study observed each unique TCR and UMI combination more than ten times on average in raw reads. Whole-study findings and limits: Tumor mutation count correlated with how many alpha and beta TCRs expanded intratumorally.

This receptor was identified in a female donor with early-stage non-small cell lung cancer. The sample in question was lung tumor tissue, obtained at surgery. V usage is TRBV5-6 and J usage is TRBJ1-5, with D unclear. The CDR3 sequence is CANSLRSNQPQHF. DNA for the CDR3: TGTGCCAACAGCCTTAGAAGCAATCAGCCCCAGCATTTT.